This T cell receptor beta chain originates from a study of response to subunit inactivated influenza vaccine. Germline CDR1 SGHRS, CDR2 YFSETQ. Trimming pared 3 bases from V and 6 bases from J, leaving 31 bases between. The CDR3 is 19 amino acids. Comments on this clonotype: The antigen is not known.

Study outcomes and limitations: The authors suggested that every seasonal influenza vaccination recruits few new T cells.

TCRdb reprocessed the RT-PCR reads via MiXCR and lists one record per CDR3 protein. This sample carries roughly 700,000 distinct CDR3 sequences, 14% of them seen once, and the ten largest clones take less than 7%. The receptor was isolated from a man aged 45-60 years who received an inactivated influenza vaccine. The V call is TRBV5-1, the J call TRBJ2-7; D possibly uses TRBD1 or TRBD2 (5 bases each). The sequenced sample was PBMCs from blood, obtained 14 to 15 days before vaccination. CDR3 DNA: TGCGCCAGCAGCTCGGCCCCCTACAGGAGGAACTCTGAGCCGGGCGAGCAGTACTTC. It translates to CASSSAPYRRNSEPGEQYF.